The 30 T cell receptor beta chains in this list originate from one sample, sequenced in a study of T cell repertoires in cytomegalovirus infection. Their antigens remain unidentified. TCRdb called the reads again in MiXCR, with one record for every CDR3 protein. The table has approximately 910,000 distinct CDR3 sequences, less than 40% seen once. The material sequenced was cultured CD8+ T cells from PBMCs, taken from culture after CMV antigen stimulation. These receptors were obtained from a human donor in good health (CMV status not recorded). Some clones in this sample may be carry-over from other donors' samples.

V gene TRBV7-9 combines with J gene TRBJ1-5; D not certain. Germline V gene lookup returns CDR1 SEHNR and CDR2 FQNEAQ (reference sequence). The CDR3 has 15 residues. V lost 5 bases and J 2 bases, leaving 13 bases between the germline ends. The CDR3, as DNA: TGTGCCAGCAGCGCGGGAAGGTCGCGCAATCAGCCCCAGCATTTT. It encodes CASSAGRSRNQPQHF.

This clonotype was seen more than once but under ten times. The chain carries TRBV10-2 and TRBJ2-5; 9 nucleotides agree with TRBD2. Germline V CDR1 and CDR2: WSHSY, SAAADI. With V trimmed by 10 bases and J by 4 bases, 7 bases remained unmatched. The CDR3 spans 13 residues. The CDR3 nucleotides are TGCGCCACTATTAGCGGGGGAATAGAGACCCAGTACTTC. This sequence encodes CATISGGIETQYF.

The V call is TRBV27, the J call TRBJ1-5; D remains ambiguous. The CDR3 loop spans 14 amino acids. Germline V gene data show CDR1 as MNHEY and CDR2 as SMNVEV (reference sequence). Deletions cut 5 bases from V and 1 base from J, with 9 bases between. The CDR3 sequence: CASSPLSSNQPQHF. In DNA, the CDR3 is TGTGCCAGCAGTCCTTTATCCAGCAATCAGCCCCAGCATTTT.

A few counts support this clonotype. The V gene is TRBV7-9, the J gene TRBJ2-1, with 8 bases fitting TRBD1. Trimming at V came to 5 bases and at J to 0 bases, leaving 6 bases not matched to a gene. This CDR3 region has 16 residues. CDR1 and CDR2 (germline): SEHNR, FQNEAQ (reference sequence). CDR3 in amino acids: CASSPQGGSSYNEQFF. CDR3 coding DNA: TGTGCCAGCAGCCCACAGGGGGGAAGCTCCTACAATGAGCAGTTCTTC.

This clonotype has a handful of counts. This sequence joins TRBV24-1 and TRBJ1-2, with D perhaps TRBD1 (5 bases). The germline V and J ends were trimmed by 7 bases and 8 bases, with 28 bases remaining between them. The CDR3 totals 17 residues. Per the germline V gene, CDR1 is KGHDR and CDR2 is SFDVKD. The CDR3: CATSSLYGTHAREGYTF. The CDR3 DNA is TGTGCCACCAGCAGTCTATATGGGACGCACGCGCGAGAGGGCTACACCTTC.

As concerns this clonotype: This may stem from a read error, because a much larger clone lies one nucleotide away. The genes are TRBV12-5 and TRBJ1-3; the D gene is possibly TRBD1 (6 bases). Trimming removed 4 bases from V and 8 bases from J, with 15 bases in between. CDR1 is LGHNT, CDR2 FRNRAP, per germline. This CDR3 has 14 amino acids. CDR3 DNA sequence: TGTGCTAGTGGTTCGCCCCTCAGGGGCCACACCATATATTTT. Translating gives CASGSPLRGHTIYF.

This clonotype was seen repeatedly, ten times or more. J is TRBJ2-1 and V is TRBV10-3; 7 nucleotides align to TRBD1. Unmatched junction bases numbered 9, after V lost 3 bases and J lost 7 bases. The CDR3 consists of 15 residues. Germline V gives CDR1 ENHRY, CDR2 SYGVKD. CDR3 coding DNA: TGTGCCATCAGTGACATCGGACAGGTGAAAAATGAGCAGTTCTTC. Encoded protein: CAISDIGQVKNEQFF.

Concerning this clonotype: This sequence may be a read error, since a much larger clone differs from it by one base. The chain recombines TRBV7-2 with TRBJ2-2; D may be TRBD2 (7 bases). The CDR3 length is 14 residues. From germline, CDR1 is SGHTA and CDR2 FQGNSA. For the CDR3, the DNA is TGTGTCAGCAGCGCGGGGGCCTACACCGGGGAGCTGTTTTTT. Its protein product is CVSSAGAYTGELFF. The whole variable domain, remainder taken from reference TRBV7-2 and TRBJ2-2, is GAGVSQSPSNKVTEKGKDVELRCDPISGHTALYWYRQSLGQGLEFLIYFQGNSAPDKSGLPSDRFSAERTGGSVSTLTIQRTQQEDSAVYLCVSSAGAYTGELFFGEGSRLTVL.

This chain joins TRBV7-8 and TRBJ2-5; the match to TRBD1 covers 10 bases. After removal of 5 bases from V and 4 bases from J, the junction contained 7 bases not matched to a gene. The CDR3 sequence is 15 residues long. The germline CDR1 and CDR2 sequences are SGHVS and FQNEAQ. CDR3: CASSMGQGRTETQYF. Here the CDR3 DNA reads TGTGCCAGCAGCATGGGACAGGGGCGGACAGAGACCCAGTACTTC.

The genes are TRBV4-2 and TRBJ1-1, with D hard to call. V lost 2 bases, J lost 0 bases, and 13 bases lay in between. The CDR3 is 16 amino acids. Germline-derived CDR1 and CDR2 are LGHNA and YNFKEQ. The DNA for the CDR3 is TGTGCCAGCAGCCAAACCGGGCCCCCGGTGAACACTGAAGCTTTCTTT. It codes for CASSQTGPPVNTEAFF.

CDR3 amino acids: CASRGAGAYSSYNEQFF. The CDR3 region has the DNA TGTGCCAGCAGGGGGGCGGGGGCCTACAGCTCCTACAATGAGCAGTTCTTC. The chain joins TRBV27 to TRBJ2-1; D may be TRBD2 (7 bases). Germline CDR1 is MNHEY and CDR2 is SMNVEV (reference sequence). The CDR3 covers 17 residues. Trimming pared 6 bases from V and 0 bases from J, leaving 18 bases between.

The V gene is TRBV7-9, the J gene TRBJ1-2; 10 bases map to TRBD1. This CDR3 is 17 amino acids long. V lost 5 bases, J lost 8 bases, and 17 bases stayed unmatched. Germline CDR1 reads SEHNR; CDR2 reads FQNEAQ (reference sequence). The CDR3 reads CASSVPGTGVSAGGYTF. As DNA, the CDR3 is TGTGCCAGCAGCGTCCCCGGGACAGGGGTTTCGGCGGGCGGCTACACCTTC.

The gene calls are TRBV28 and TRBJ2-7, with 9 bases lining up with TRBD1. CDR3 length equals 15 residues. V lost 5 bases, J lost 6 bases, and 11 bases stayed unmatched. Germline V gene data show CDR1 as MDHEN and CDR2 as SYDVKM. Here the CDR3 reads CASSPSVGQGIEQYV. The CDR3, as DNA: TGTGCCAGCAGTCCATCCGTCGGACAGGGGATCGAGCAGTACGTC.

The chain has TRBV27 and TRBJ2-3; D is tentatively TRBD1 or TRBD2 (6 bases each). CDR1 and CDR2 (germline): MNHEY, SMNVEV (reference sequence). V lost 5 bases, J lost 4 bases, and 16 bases lay in between. The CDR3 spans 15 residues. The CDR3 sequence is CASSTEGGPADTQYF. DNA for the CDR3: TGTGCCAGCAGTACCGAAGGGGGGCCGGCAGATACGCAGTATTTT.

This clonotype showed up just a few times. V and J are TRBV4-1 and TRBJ2-2, with a possible D match to TRBD2 (5 bases). Germline loops: CDR1 MGHRA, CDR2 YSYEKL. The CDR3 contains 15 residues. Trimming cost V 1 base and J 4 bases, with 10 bases left between them. The CDR3 sequence: CASSQVMDSTGELFF. CDR3 bases: TGCGCCAGCAGCCAAGTAATGGACTCCACCGGGGAGCTGTTTTTT.

This clonotype appeared many times. V is TRBV7-8 and J is TRBJ2-1, with 13 positions matching TRBD2. The CDR3 has 19 amino acids. The V segment lost 6 bases and the J segment 1 base; nucleotides outside the gene matches: 12. Looked up from germline, CDR1 is SGHVS and CDR2 is FQNEAQ. Here the CDR3 DNA reads TGTGCCAGCAGTTTGACTAGCGGGGGGCCCGATTCGTCCTACAATGAGCAGTTCTTC. Translation: CASSLTSGGPDSSYNEQFF.

The table lists this clonotype with a few counts. The rearrangement joins TRBV4-1 to TRBJ1-2; a possible D gene is TRBD1 (5 bases). This CDR3 has 14 residues. Per germline, CDR1 MGHRA and CDR2 YSYEKL. V lost 8 bases to trimming and J lost 3 bases, with 16 bases between them. CDR3 nucleotides: TGCGCCAGCCAACGGGGGGTAGGGGACTATGGCTACACCTTC. Encoded protein: CASQRGVGDYGYTF.

This clonotype appeared a few times. The V call is TRBV7-8, the J call TRBJ2-7; weak D call: TRBD1 (6 bases). The V gene's germline CDR1 is SGHVS and CDR2 FQNEAQ. Trimming cost V 6 bases and J 3 bases, with 12 bases left between them. The CDR3 is made up of 13 amino acids. The CDR3 reads CASSRAGDYEQYV. CDR3 bases: TGTGCCAGCAGTCGCGCAGGGGACTACGAGCAGTACGTC.

The V and J genes are TRBV4-3 and TRBJ1-5; a possible D gene is TRBD1 (6 bases). Trimming left V 10 bases short and J 2 bases short, with 18 bases between. The CDR3 runs to 15 residues. Looked up from germline, CDR1 is LGHNA and CDR2 is YSLEER. Here the CDR3 reads CATSEGVYGNQPQHF. In nucleotides, the CDR3 is TGCGCCACCTCGGAGGGGGTTTACGGCAATCAGCCCCAGCATTTT.

The table lists this clonotype with a few counts. V usage is TRBV5-6 and J usage is TRBJ2-5, with TRBD1 matching 8 bases. The V gene's germline CDR1 is SGHDT and CDR2 YYEEEE. Unmatched junction bases numbered 11, after V lost 1 base and J lost 6 bases. The CDR3 covers 16 residues. The CDR3 here is CASSLPPGGRGKTQYF. The CDR3 DNA is TGTGCCAGCAGCTTGCCGCCAGGGGGCCGGGGGAAGACCCAGTACTTC.

The chain uses TRBV4-3 and TRBJ2-1; D tentatively fits TRBD1 or TRBD2 (5 bases each). Germline lookup yields CDR1 LGHNA and CDR2 YSLEER. This CDR3 is 16 amino acids long. Trimming cost V 0 bases and J 10 bases, with 19 bases left between them. CDR3 residues: CASSQDSLGPASEQFF. CDR3 DNA sequence: TGCGCCAGCAGCCAAGATAGCCTGGGACCCGCTTCGGAGCAGTTCTTC.

This clonotype came up a few times. This sequence joins TRBV11-2 and TRBJ2-7; tentatively, D is TRBD1 (5 bases). Germline V CDR1 and CDR2: SGHAT, FQNNGV. Trimming stripped 6 bases from V and 2 bases from J, with 17 bases between. The CDR3 is made up of 15 amino acids. CDR3 sequence: CASSQSAGPAYEQYV. CDR3 bases: TGTGCCAGCAGTCAAAGTGCAGGGCCTGCCTACGAGCAGTACGTC.

This clonotype was detected ten times or more. The CDR3 here is CASSPKIGLLGDQPQHF. DNA for the CDR3: TGTGCCAGCAGCCCGAAAATCGGACTTTTAGGGGATCAGCCCCAGCATTTT. The rearrangement joins TRBV7-6 to TRBJ1-5, with D perhaps matching TRBD1 (5 bases). V dropped 5 bases and J dropped 5 bases, with 22 bases sitting between them. There are 17 residues in the CDR3. Per the germline V gene, CDR1 is SGHVS and CDR2 is FNYEAQ.

The chain employs TRBV12-3 or TRBV12-4 and TRBJ2-2; D possibly uses TRBD1 or TRBD2 (5 bases each). The ends were cut back, 7 bases at V and 7 bases at J, with 10 bases in the middle. There are 12 residues in the CDR3. The CDR3, as DNA: TGTGCCAGCAACTTGGGACGCGGGGAGCTGTTTTTT. This gives the protein CASNLGRGELFF.

The table lists this clonotype with a few counts. The chain joins TRBV27 to TRBJ1-1; D unresolved. This CDR3 contains 15 residues. Germline V gives CDR1 MNHEY, CDR2 SMNVEV (reference sequence). Trimming took 2 bases from V and 0 from J, leaving 10 bases between them. The CDR3 here is CASSLARSVNTEAFF. CDR3 coding DNA: TGTGCCAGCAGTTTAGCTCGGAGTGTGAACACTGAAGCTTTCTTT.

The V and J genes are TRBV7-6 and TRBJ2-1, with 8 bases that match TRBD2. The CDR3 spans 17 residues. The germline V gene has CDR1 SGHVS and CDR2 FNYEAQ. J was trimmed by 4 bases and V by 1 base; bases with no gene match: 9. The CDR3 is CASSLGVAGSPYNEQFF. As DNA, the CDR3 is TGTGCCAGCAGCTTAGGTGTAGCGGGGTCACCATACAATGAGCAGTTCTTC.

This clonotype was observed a handful of times. V gene TRBV7-2 combines with J gene TRBJ2-1, with D uncertain. The CDR3 sequence is 15 residues long. V shed 4 bases and J shed 5 bases, with 15 bases lying between them. CDR1 is SGHTA, CDR2 FQGNSA, per germline. The CDR3 loop reads CASSSWGETDNEQFF. DNA of the CDR3: TGTGCCAGCAGCTCCTGGGGTGAAACGGACAATGAGCAGTTCTTC. Combining the CDR3 with reference TRBV7-2 and TRBJ2-1 gives the whole variable domain GAGVSQSPSNKVTEKGKDVELRCDPISGHTALYWYRQSLGQGLEFLIYFQGNSAPDKSGLPSDRFSAERTGGSVSTLTIQRTQQEDSAVYLCASSSWGETDNEQFFGPGTRLTVL.

With respect to this clonotype: This CDR3 fails to terminate in the conserved phenylalanine or tryptophan, so it likely reflects a read error. The chain employs TRBV25-1 and TRBJ2-4; D not certain. Germline V gene sequence: CDR1 MGHDK, CDR2 SYGVNS. The V end lost 6 bases, the J end lost 2 bases, and 14 bases lay between the germline ends. The CDR3 is made up of 15 amino acids. The CDR3 reads CASSPVRHPKNIQYV. The CDR3 DNA reads TGTGCCAGCAGCCCGGTTCGACATCCCAAAAACATTCAGTACGTC.

The chain carries TRBV27 and TRBJ2-5; D might be TRBD1 or TRBD2, each matching 5 bases. The germline V gene encodes CDR1 MNHEY and CDR2 SMNVEV (reference sequence). The CDR3 loop spans 14 amino acids. V lost 6 bases and J lost 5, with 16 bases in between. In nucleotides, the CDR3 is TGTGCCAGCAGGGGGACGGTGCCTCTTGAGACCCAGTACTTC. Protein product: CASRGTVPLETQYF.

The sample holds a few counts of this clonotype. V gene TRBV6-6 combines with J gene TRBJ2-3, with TRBD2 as a possible D gene (6 bases). Germline V lookup: CDR1 MNHNY, CDR2 SVGAGI (reference sequence). Trimming left V 7 bases short and J 4 bases short, with 12 bases between. The length of the CDR3 is 13 residues. CDR3 protein: CASTGVSPDTQYF. The CDR3, as DNA: TGTGCCAGCACGGGGGTTAGCCCAGATACGCAGTATTTT.